Presented here are 5 T cell receptor beta chains from one specimen sequenced in a study of blood T cell repertoires in COVID-19. Data came from immunoSEQ multiplex PCR; TCRdb stores just in-frame clones and leaves some out. The table has 160,000 or so clones, 65% to 85% seen once. Sequenced: peripheral blood. The receptors were gathered from an elderly woman with acute or convalescent COVID-19.

This clone was found a few times. V usage is TRBV27 and J usage is TRBJ2-5, with a tentative D call TRBD1 (5 bases). Germline loops: CDR1 MNHEY, CDR2 SMNVEV (reference sequence). Trimming removed 3 bases at V and 5 bases at J, with 10 bases between. CDR3 length: 13 amino acids. CDR3 amino acids: CASSLKPGETQYF. The CDR3, as DNA: TGTGCCAGCAGTTTGAAACCAGGGGAGACCCAGTACTTC.

This clone occurred a few times. The chain is built from TRBV27 and TRBJ2-1, with 8 bases lining up with TRBD2. Germline V gene lookup returns CDR1 MNHEY and CDR2 SMNVEV (reference sequence). V was clipped by 3 bases and J by 4 bases; unmatched bases: 5. This CDR3 has 15 amino acids. CDR3 DNA sequence: TGTGCCAGCAGTTTGGGACTAGTAGGGTACAATGAGCAGTTCTTC. Its translation: CASSLGLVGYNEQFF.

As to this clone: Other DNA sequences in this sample translate to the same CDR3. J is TRBJ2-3 and V is TRBV5-1, with 11 bases that match TRBD2. CDR3 length equals 16 residues. Germline CDR1 is SGHRS and CDR2 is YFSETQ. The V and J ends lost 4 bases and 0 bases, in that order; junction bases with no gene match: 4. CDR3 DNA: TGCGCCAGCAGCGCTGGGACTAGCGGAAGCACAGATACGCAGTATTTT. Its translation is CASSAGTSGSTDTQYF.

The chain links TRBV18 to TRBJ1-1, with D unclear. V dropped 4 bases and J dropped 0 bases, with 9 bases sitting between them. There are 14 residues in the CDR3. CDR1 is KGHSH, CDR2 LQKENI, per germline. CDR3 sequence: CASSLGNVNTEAFF. CDR3 sequence (DNA): TGTGCCAGCTCACTCGGGAACGTGAACACTGAAGCTTTCTTT.

The chain recombines TRBV19 with TRBJ2-3, with D maybe TRBD2 (6 bases). The germline gives CDR1 LNHDA, CDR2 SQIVND (reference sequence). The CDR3 has 14 residues. Trimming stripped 3 bases from V and 5 bases from J, with 12 bases between. CDR3 sequence reads: CASSMPRRGDTQYF. In DNA, the CDR3 is TGTGCCAGTAGTATGCCCCGGAGGGGAGATACGCAGTATTTT. The variable domain in full, completed from reference TRBV19 and TRBJ2-3, reads DGGITQSPKYLFRKEGQNVTLSCEQNLNHDAMYWYRQDPGQGLRLIYYSQIVNDFQKGDIAEGYSVSREKKESFPLTVTSAQKNPTAFYLCASSMPRRGDTQYFGPGTRLTVL.